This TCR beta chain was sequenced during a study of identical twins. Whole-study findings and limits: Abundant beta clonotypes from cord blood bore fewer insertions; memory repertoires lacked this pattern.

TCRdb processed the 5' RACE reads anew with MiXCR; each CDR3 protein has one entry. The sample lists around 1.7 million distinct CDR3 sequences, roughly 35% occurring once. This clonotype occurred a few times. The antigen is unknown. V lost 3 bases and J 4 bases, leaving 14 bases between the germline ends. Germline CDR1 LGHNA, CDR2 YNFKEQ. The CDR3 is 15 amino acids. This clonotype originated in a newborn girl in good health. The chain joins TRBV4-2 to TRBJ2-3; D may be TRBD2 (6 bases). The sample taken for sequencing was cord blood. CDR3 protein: CASSQGLRGADTQYF. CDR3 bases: TGTGCCAGCAGCCAGGGACTTCGTGGGGCAGATACGCAGTATTTT.